The clone carrying this T cell receptor (beta chain) has more than one count but fewer than ten. Looked up from germline, CDR1 is SGDLS and CDR2 is YYNGEE. This CDR3 region has 15 residues. Trimming removed 2 bases from V and 1 base from J; junction bases left unmatched: 2. The data are from a study of OX40 agonist ivuxolimab in advanced cancers. Study background: Patients achieving partial responses numbered three: one hepatocellular carcinoma case and two cutaneous melanoma cases.

Generated by immunoSEQ multiplex PCR, the TCRdb table keeps only in-frame clones and is missing some. The sample has 30,000 to 40,000 clones; around 90% are singletons. The chain combines TRBV9 with TRBJ1-2, with TRBD1 matching over 10 bases. The source was CD4+ or CD8+ T cells sorted from blood, collected in a trial of the OX40 agonist ivuxolimab. This TCR was sampled from an adult with an advanced solid tumor such as melanoma, head and neck, liver or kidney cancer. The CDR3 protein is CASSVGTGDNYGYTF. CDR3 DNA: TGTGCCAGCAGCGTGGGGACAGGGGATAACTATGGCTACACCTTC.